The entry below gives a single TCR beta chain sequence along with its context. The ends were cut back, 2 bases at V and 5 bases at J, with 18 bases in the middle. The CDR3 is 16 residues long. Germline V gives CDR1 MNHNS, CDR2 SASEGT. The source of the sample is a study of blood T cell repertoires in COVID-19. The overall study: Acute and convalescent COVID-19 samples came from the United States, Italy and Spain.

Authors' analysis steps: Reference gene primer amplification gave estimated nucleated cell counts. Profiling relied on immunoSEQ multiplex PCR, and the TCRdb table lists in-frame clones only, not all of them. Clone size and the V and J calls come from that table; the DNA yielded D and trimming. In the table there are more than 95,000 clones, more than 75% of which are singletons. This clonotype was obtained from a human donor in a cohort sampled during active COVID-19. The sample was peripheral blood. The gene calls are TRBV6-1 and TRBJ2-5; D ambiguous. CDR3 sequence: CASSEFATLDAETQYF. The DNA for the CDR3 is TGTGCCAGCAGTGAATTTGCAACCCTAGATGCGGAGACCCAGTACTTC.